This T cell receptor (beta chain) was captured in a study of T cells after yellow fever vaccination. On the study more broadly: Preparation of fractions with low cell numbers was performed using SMART-Seq v4 Ultra Low Input.

The CDR3 has 12 amino acids. V was trimmed by 1 base and J by 5 bases, leaving 3 bases between them. Germline V gives CDR1 LNHDA, CDR2 SQIVND (reference sequence). From the 5' RACE reads, TCRdb called clonotypes with MiXCR, one entry per CDR3 protein. Here the sample spans around 590,000 distinct CDR3 sequences, 9% to 15% being singletons. The sequence was obtained from a man aged 30 to 39 who received the YFV17D yellow fever vaccine. This specimen was PBMCs, taken on the day of the yellow fever booster vaccination. The chain links TRBV19 to TRBJ2-1; D not resolved. The CDR3 is CASSIGHNEQFF. For the CDR3, the DNA is TGTGCCAGTAGTATAGGTCACAATGAGCAGTTCTTC.